This TCR beta chain was captured in a study of blood T cell repertoires in COVID-19. Study-wide background: Acute and convalescent COVID-19 specimens originated in the United States, Italy and Spain. Sample material is recorded as cDNA or gDNA derived from T cells, B-cell-depleted T cells, or PBMCs.

The CDR3 is 16 amino acids. The ends were cut back, 2 bases at V and 0 bases at J, with 12 bases in the middle. The V gene's germline CDR1 is SGDLS and CDR2 YYNGEE. Original processing methods: Amplification from reference gene primers served as the basis for estimated nucleated cell counts. This table comes from immunoSEQ multiplex PCR, and its TCRdb copy is limited to in-frame clones, with some not included. The V and J calls and clone size were taken over from that table, and D and trimming were inferred from the DNA. Of about 300,000 clones in the sample, 85% were seen once. This sequence joins TRBV9 and TRBJ1-3; D gene unclear. The clonotype originates from a human donor in a cohort sampled during active COVID-19. Sample: peripheral blood. The CDR3 DNA reads as TGTGCCAGCAGCGTCGGACTAGGGCACTCTGGAAACACCATATATTTT. The encoded protein is CASSVGLGHSGNTIYF. Supplemented by reference TRBV9 and TRBJ1-3, the full variable domain reads DSGVTQTPKHLITATGQRVTLRCSPRSGDLSVYWYQQSLDQGLQFLIQYYNGEERAKGNILERFSAQQFPDLHSELNLSSLELGDSALYFCASSVGLGHSGNTIYFGEGSWLTVV.